The 2 T cell receptor beta chains presented below share a single source sample, sequenced in a study of graft-versus-host responses after intestinal transplantation. TCRdb keeps only in-frame clones here, not all; method: immunoSEQ multiplex PCR. The repertoire holds almost 15,000 clones, with roughly two thirds as singletons. Tissue processing of the graft released intraepithelial and lamina propria lymphocytes from it. Source: ileum tissue, taken roughly 720 days after intestinal transplantation. All receptors come from a human patient who received an intestinal transplant, so some T cells may come from the graft donor.

V gene TRBV6-5 combines with J gene TRBJ1-2; D is ambiguous. The V gene's germline CDR1 is MNHEY and CDR2 SVGAGI. V lost 2 bases and J 7 bases, leaving 11 bases between the germline ends. The CDR3 contains 13 residues. This CDR3 is CASSYREATGYTF. The DNA of the CDR3 is TGTGCCAGCAGTTACCGAGAGGCCACTGGCTACACCTTC.

The rearrangement links TRBV5-5 to TRBJ1-1; 7 positions match TRBD1. Losses at the gene ends were 5 bases for V and 5 bases for J; bases not matched to a gene: 9. The germline gives CDR1 SGHKS, CDR2 YYEKEE (reference sequence). The CDR3 length is 14 residues. The CDR3, as DNA: TGTGCCAGCAGTCCTATGACAGGGAGGACTGAAGCTTTCTTT. The encoded protein is CASSPMTGRTEAFF.